The rows below give T cell receptor beta chains drawn from one sample of a study of beta chain features in type 1 diabetes. The table came from immunoSEQ multiplex PCR; TCRdb's copy has only in-frame clones and leaves some out. Of 150,000 to 200,000 clones in the sample, approximately 62% were seen once. Source material: naive CD4+ T cells from blood. Every receptor here comes from a man aged 25 to 40 with type 1 diabetes. Both conserved end residues are part of each CDR3. The D gene is left open where the match is weak.

v_gene: TRBV10-3; d_gene: -; j_gene: TRBJ1-2; CDR3aa: CAISESSSVYGYTF
v_gene: TRBV5-1; d_gene: TRBD2; j_gene: TRBJ2-1; CDR3aa: CASSLLAGVVNEQFF
v_gene: TRBV10-3; d_gene: TRBD1; j_gene: TRBJ2-7; CDR3aa: CAISEGGQGSRYEQYF
v_gene: TRBV5-1; d_gene: -; j_gene: TRBJ1-2; CDR3aa: CASSLLAGNYGYTF
v_gene: TRBV7-2; d_gene: TRBD1; j_gene: TRBJ2-1; CDR3aa: CASSNRGTYNEQFF
v_gene: TRBV29-1; d_gene: TRBD1; j_gene: TRBJ2-1; CDR3aa: CSGADRGPYNEQFF
v_gene: TRBV5-1; d_gene: -; j_gene: TRBJ2-4; CDR3aa: CASSRSFGLAKNIQYF
v_gene: TRBV7-9; d_gene: -; j_gene: TRBJ2-3; CDR3aa: CASSFVSDTQYF
v_gene: TRBV25-1; d_gene: -; j_gene: TRBJ2-4; CDR3aa: CASSSGIWGKNIQYF
v_gene: TRBV2; d_gene: -; j_gene: TRBJ2-1; CDR3aa: CASRDSLGDEQFF
v_gene: TRBV30; d_gene: TRBD1; j_gene: TRBJ2-2; CDR3aa: CAWSSHRGRNTGELFF
v_gene: TRBV25-1; d_gene: TRBD2; j_gene: TRBJ2-3; CDR3aa: CASSVRAGLADTDTQYF
v_gene: TRBV25-1; d_gene: -; j_gene: TRBJ2-3; CDR3aa: CASRLGGTDTQYF
v_gene: TRBV28; d_gene: TRBD1; j_gene: TRBJ1-4; CDR3aa: CASSFGQGEKLFF
v_gene: TRBV4-3; d_gene: TRBD2; j_gene: TRBJ2-1; CDR3aa: CASSQEPLTSGDNEQFF
v_gene: TRBV4-1; d_gene: -; j_gene: TRBJ2-5; CDR3aa: CASSQGAPVPGGTQYF
v_gene: TRBV23-1; d_gene: -; j_gene: TRBJ1-4; CDR3aa: CASSQLDSSNEKLFF
v_gene: TRBV7-2; d_gene: TRBD1; j_gene: TRBJ2-1; CDR3aa: CASSPSKGGWEEQFF
v_gene: TRBV7-2; d_gene: TRBD2; j_gene: TRBJ2-2; CDR3aa: CASSYQGLAGGPAVF
v_gene: TRBV7-2; d_gene: -; j_gene: TRBJ2-1; CDR3aa: CASSLEYSNNEQFF
v_gene: TRBV29-1; d_gene: -; j_gene: TRBJ1-2; CDR3aa: CSVGYSGGYTF